A single sample is the source of the 15 T cell receptor beta chains below, sequenced in a study of T cell responses to AZD1222 COVID-19 vaccine. Produced via immunoSEQ multiplex PCR; TCRdb's table is partial and in-frame only. The repertoire holds 100,000 to 150,000 clones, with approximately 90% as singletons. Sequencing was performed on peripheral blood, taken 28 days after the second AZD1222 dose. The receptors originated from an adult who received the AZD1222 COVID-19 vaccine.

This chain connects TRBV6-5 to TRBJ1-1; TRBD1 agrees at 7 bases. With 9 bases clipped from V and 1 base from J, the junction kept 2 bases outside the gene matches. CDR1 is MNHEY, CDR2 SVGAGI, per germline. The CDR3 has 12 residues. CDR3 residues: CASRTGNTEAFF. The CDR3 DNA follows: TGTGCCAGTCGGACAGGGAACACTGAAGCTTTCTTT.

A single count supports this clone. J is TRBJ1-2 and V is TRBV5-4; the D gene is possibly TRBD1 (5 bases). This CDR3 comprises 14 residues. Germline values: CDR1 SGHNT, CDR2 YYREEE (reference sequence). The V gene lost 10 bases and the J gene lost 4 bases, with 20 bases spanning the gap. DNA of the CDR3: TGTGCCTGTAATCGAGGGACCGAAATCTATGGCTACACCTTC. This codes for CACNRGTEIYGYTF.

The chain uses TRBV6-2 or TRBV6-3 and TRBJ1-5, with D possibly TRBD1 on 6 matching bases. V was cut by 2 bases and J by 5 bases, with 22 bases left in between. The CDR3 contains 18 residues. CDR1 and CDR2 from the germline V gene are MNHEY and SVGEGT. CDR3 loop: CASSYRVGGPRSDQPQHF. CDR3 coding DNA: TGTGCCAGCAGTTACCGTGTGGGGGGGCCTCGATCTGATCAGCCCCAGCATTTT.

This chain links TRBV2 with TRBJ1-1; maybe TRBD1 (5 bases). Deletions cut 8 bases from V and 1 base from J, with 11 bases between. Germline loops: CDR1 SNHLY, CDR2 FYNNEI. The CDR3 contains 13 residues. CDR3 amino acids: CASSWGGNTEAFF. As DNA, the CDR3 is TGTGCCAGCTCCTGGGGGGGGAACACTGAAGCTTTCTTT.

The chain is built from TRBV7-6 and TRBJ2-1; possible D gene TRBD2, 6 bases. The CDR3 is 15 amino acids. The V gene lost 2 bases and the J gene lost 7 bases, with 15 bases spanning the gap. Germline CDR1 reads SGHVS; CDR2 reads FNYEAQ. CDR3 sequence reads: CASSLLGGSRNEQFF. CDR3 sequence (DNA): TGTGCCAGCAGCTTATTGGGGGGATCGAGGAATGAGCAGTTCTTC.

This clone was seen once. This sequence joins TRBV27 and TRBJ2-4; 12 nucleotides align to TRBD2. Germline-derived CDR1 and CDR2 are MNHEY and SMNVEV (reference sequence). Trimming at V came to 5 bases and at J to 3 bases, leaving 2 bases not matched to a gene. The CDR3 is 15 residues long. CDR3 DNA sequence: TGTGCCAGCAGTCGGACTAGCGGGGTCAAAAACATTCAGTACTTC. It yields the protein CASSRTSGVKNIQYF.

J is TRBJ2-5 and V is TRBV30, with 8 bases aligning to TRBD1. The CDR3 spans 14 residues. Germline V CDR1 and CDR2: GTSNPN, SVGIG (reference sequence). V shed 1 base, J shed 5 bases, and the junction held 6 bases outside the gene matches. Written as DNA, the CDR3 is TGTGCCTGGAGTGGGACAGGGTCCGGGGAGACCCAGTACTTC. It specifies CAWSGTGSGETQYF.

The chain is built from TRBV24-1 and TRBJ1-2; unclear D gene. The CDR3 is made up of 12 amino acids. Germline V gene data show CDR1 as KGHDR and CDR2 as SFDVKD. Trimming left V 4 bases short and J 0 bases short, with 2 bases between. This CDR3 reads CATSESNYGYTF. The DNA of the CDR3 is TGTGCCACCAGTGAGTCTAACTATGGCTACACCTTC.

The V gene is TRBV5-6, the J gene TRBJ2-7; possible D gene TRBD1, 5 bases. The CDR3 is 15 amino acids. V lost 4 bases and J 3 bases, leaving 17 bases between the germline ends. Per the germline V gene, CDR1 is SGHDT and CDR2 is YYEEEE. The chain's CDR3 is CASSAAVAGHYEQYF. CDR3 bases: TGTGCCAGCAGCGCCGCAGTGGCAGGACACTACGAGCAGTACTTC. Full variable domain (missing parts from reference TRBV5-6 and TRBJ2-7): DAGVTQSPTHLIKTRGQQVTLRCSPKSGHDTVSWYQQALGQGPQFIFQYYEEEERQRGNFPDRFSGHQFPNYSSELNVNALLLGDSALYLCASSAAVAGHYEQYFGPGTRLTVT.

The chain carries TRBV28 and TRBJ1-5, with D unresolved. There are 13 residues in the CDR3. With 6 bases removed from V and 4 bases from J, the gap between germline ends came to 10 bases. The V gene's germline CDR1 is MDHEN and CDR2 SYDVKM. The CDR3 spells CASRRGRNQPQHF. CDR3 nucleotide sequence: TGTGCCAGCAGGAGAGGGAGAAATCAGCCCCAGCATTTT.

This clone was seen more than once but under ten times. The CDR3 coding sequence is TGTGCCATCAGCCAAGGTGGACCCGGTATGGGCAATCAGCCCCAGCATTTT. Its protein product is CAISQGGPGMGNQPQHF. The chain couples TRBV10-3 to TRBJ1-5, with D unclear. V was clipped by 6 bases and J by 2 bases, with 20 bases between them. The CDR3 loop spans 17 amino acids. Germline V CDR1 and CDR2: ENHRY, SYGVKD.

This clone was counted a single time. The V gene is TRBV7-8, the J gene TRBJ2-1, with TRBD1 matching over 8 bases. J lost 2 bases, V lost 3 bases, and 9 bases had no gene match. CDR3 length: 17 residues. From germline, CDR1 is SGHVS and CDR2 FQNEAQ. In nucleotides, the CDR3 is TGTGCCAGCAGCTTGAATATACAGGGGGAGCCCTACAATGAGCAGTTCTTC. Translation: CASSLNIQGEPYNEQFF.

The rearrangement uses TRBV28 and TRBJ2-7; 11 bases agree with TRBD1. The V segment lost 6 bases and the J segment 2 bases; nucleotides outside the gene matches: 12. CDR1 MDHEN and CDR2 SYDVKM come from the germline V gene. The length of the CDR3 is 17 residues. CDR3 in DNA: TGTGCCAGCAGCCGGGACAGGGGGACAGCGGTGGCCTACGAGCAGTACTTC. Translation gives CASSRDRGTAVAYEQYF.

This clone was observed many times. This chain joins TRBV5-6 and TRBJ1-2; perhaps TRBD1 as D (6 bases). The CDR3 totals 13 residues. V gave up 4 bases and J gave up 10 bases, with 17 bases separating them. The germline gives CDR1 SGHDT, CDR2 YYEEEE. CDR3 bases: TGTGCCAGCAGCCCGGGACACTTACCCGACTACACCTTC. It is translated as CASSPGHLPDYTF. The whole variable domain, filled in from reference TRBV5-6 and TRBJ1-2, reads DAGVTQSPTHLIKTRGQQVTLRCSPKSGHDTVSWYQQALGQGPQFIFQYYEEEERQRGNFPDRFSGHQFPNYSSELNVNALLLGDSALYLCASSPGHLPDYTFGSGTRLTVV.

The rearrangement links TRBV3-1 (or the pseudogene TRBV3-2) to TRBJ2-7, with D hard to call. This CDR3 contains 13 residues. V lost 6 bases and J lost 2, with 11 bases in between. Germline CDR1 is LGHDT and CDR2 is YNNKEL (reference sequence). The CDR3 here is CASSDTVTYEQYF. The CDR3 DNA follows: TGTGCCAGCAGTGATACAGTTACCTACGAGCAGTACTTC.